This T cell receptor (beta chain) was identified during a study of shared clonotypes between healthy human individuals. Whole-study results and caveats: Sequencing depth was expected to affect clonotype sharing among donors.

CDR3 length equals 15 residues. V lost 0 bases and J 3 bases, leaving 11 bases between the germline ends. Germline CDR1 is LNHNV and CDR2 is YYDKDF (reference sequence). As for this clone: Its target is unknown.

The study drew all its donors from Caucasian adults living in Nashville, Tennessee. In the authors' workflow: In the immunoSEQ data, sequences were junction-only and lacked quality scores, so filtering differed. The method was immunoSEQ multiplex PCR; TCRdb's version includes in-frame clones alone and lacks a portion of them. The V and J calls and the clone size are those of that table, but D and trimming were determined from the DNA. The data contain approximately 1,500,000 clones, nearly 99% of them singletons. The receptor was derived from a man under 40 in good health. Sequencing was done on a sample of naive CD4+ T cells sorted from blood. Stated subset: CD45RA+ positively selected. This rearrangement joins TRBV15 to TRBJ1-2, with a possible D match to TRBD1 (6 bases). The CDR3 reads CATSRDWGQDYGYTF. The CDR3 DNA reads TGTGCCACCAGCAGAGATTGGGGACAAGACTATGGCTACACCTTC.